The clone carrying this T cell receptor beta chain was recorded only once. This CDR3 has 16 residues. Losses at the gene ends were 7 bases for V and 0 bases for J; bases not matched to a gene: 8. Germline V gene sequence: CDR1 LNHDA, CDR2 SQIVND (reference sequence). This sample was taken from a study of blood T cell repertoires in COVID-19. About the study: Sources were T cells, B-cell-depleted T cells, or PBMCs; the material itself was cDNA or gDNA.

Here immunoSEQ multiplex PCR was the method, and the copy in TCRdb shows in-frame clones only, minus some. The sample consists of some 250,000 clones, 60% to 75% of them appearing once. This chain joins TRBV19 and TRBJ2-1, with 8 nucleotides matching TRBD1. The material sequenced was peripheral blood. This sequence was found in an elderly woman with acute or convalescent COVID-19. The CDR3 nucleotides are TGTGCCAGTACGCTGGAACAGGGGGGCTCCTACAATGAGCAGTTCTTC. Its translation is CASTLEQGGSYNEQFF.